The next 9 T cell receptor beta chains were all read from a single sample in a study of T-cell memory formation after mild COVID-19. TCRdb re-derived calls from the 5' RACE reads in MiXCR, one entry per CDR3 protein. The sample shows approximately 500,000 distinct CDR3 sequences, around 25% of them seen only once. Source material: PBMCs or a T cell subset sorted from them (not recorded which). The receptors come from an adult woman who had mild COVID-19 (a few samples of this study predate the infection). Cell type and time point are not known.

The DNA of the CDR3 is TGTGCCAGCAGTAATTACCAGGGGACCCAGTACTTC. This encodes CASSNYQGTQYF. J is TRBJ2-5 and V is TRBV27, with TRBD1 as a possible D gene (5 bases). Germline values: CDR1 MNHEY, CDR2 SMNVEV (reference sequence). V lost 5 bases to trimming and J lost 7 bases, with 11 bases between them. This CDR3 is 12 amino acids long.

V and J are TRBV7-9 and TRBJ1-1, with 9 bases matching TRBD1. Germline V CDR1 and CDR2: SEHNR, FQNEAQ (reference sequence). CDR3 size: 13 residues. V dropped 6 bases and J dropped 8; count of bases not matched to a gene: 7. The CDR3 nucleotides read TGTGCCAGCAGACATGGACAGGGGACCGAAGCTTTCTTT. This encodes CASRHGQGTEAFF.

This clonotype came up a few times. CDR3 sequence: CASSLTPGGGELFF. The DNA for the CDR3 is TGTGCCAGCAGTTTAACGCCAGGGGGTGGGGAGCTGTTTTTT. The chain employs TRBV12-3 or TRBV12-4 and TRBJ2-2, with 7 bases aligning to TRBD1. The CDR3 covers 14 residues. After removal of 2 bases from V and 8 bases from J, the junction contained 5 bases not matched to a gene.

The chain recombines TRBV12-3 or TRBV12-4 with TRBJ2-7; 8 bases map to TRBD2. V shed 5 bases and J 6 bases; nucleotides not matched to a gene: 15. This CDR3 comprises 16 residues. The CDR3 reads CASSRSVGGGRSEQYF. The CDR3 DNA reads TGTGCCAGCAGTCGAAGCGTAGGAGGCGGGAGGAGCGAGCAGTACTTC.

The rearrangement links TRBV14 to TRBJ1-2; possible D gene TRBD1, 6 bases. Germline V lookup: CDR1 SGHDN, CDR2 FVKESK. The CDR3 runs 18 residues. V shed 4 bases and J shed 5 bases, with 26 bases lying between them. The CDR3: CASSPGRGLVRVGYGYTF. CDR3 nucleotide sequence: TGTGCCAGCAGCCCCGGCCGGGGGCTGGTTCGAGTGGGTTATGGCTACACCTTC.

This clonotype was observed a handful of times. J is TRBJ1-4 and V is TRBV5-1, with TRBD1 identical over 9 bases. Germline values: CDR1 SGHRS, CDR2 YFSETQ. Trimming removed 1 base from V and 4 bases from J; junction bases left unmatched: 5. This CDR3 contains 16 residues. DNA of the CDR3: TGCGCCAGCAGCTTGACAGGGGGCTTGAGTAATGAAAAACTGTTTTTT. Amino acid sequence: CASSLTGGLSNEKLFF. Full variable domain (outside the CDR3, taken from reference TRBV5-1 and TRBJ1-4): KAGVTQTPRYLIKTRGQQVTLSCSPISGHRSVSWYQQTPGQGLQFLFEYFSETQRNKGNFPGRFSGRQFSNSRSEMNVSTLELGDSALYLCASSLTGGLSNEKLFFGSGTQLSVL.

This clonotype appeared a few times. The J gene is TRBJ2-7, the V gene TRBV7-2; 9 bases map to TRBD2. After removal of 3 bases from V and 2 bases from J, the junction contained 5 bases not matched to a gene. CDR3 length: 15 residues. The germline V gene encodes CDR1 SGHTA and CDR2 FQGNSA. CDR3: CASSLGSGSPYEQYF. As DNA, the CDR3 is TGTGCCAGCAGCTTGGGTAGCGGGAGTCCCTACGAGCAGTACTTC.

This clonotype occurred a few times. The rearrangement uses TRBV10-3 and TRBJ2-5; 7 positions agree with TRBD2. The germline V gene has CDR1 ENHRY and CDR2 SYGVKD. The trim removed 0 bases at V and 7 bases at J, leaving 5 bases unmatched. This CDR3 comprises 14 residues. Here the CDR3 DNA reads TGTGCCATCAGTGAGTCGGCTAGCGGAGCGACCCAGTACTTC. Translated, it gives CAISESASGATQYF.

The V and J genes are TRBV5-1 and TRBJ1-2; TRBD1 agrees at 9 bases. Germline assignment: CDR1 SGHRS and CDR2 YFSETQ. The trim removed 5 bases at V and 6 bases at J, leaving 14 bases unmatched. CDR3 length: 16 amino acids. CDR3 amino acids: CASRIAGTGIFHGYTF. CDR3 nucleotides: TGCGCCAGCAGGATTGCCGGGACAGGGATTTTTCATGGCTACACCTTC.